Described below is a single T cell receptor (beta chain) sequence and its context. What it binds is unknown. The germline CDR1 and CDR2 sequences are LNHDA and SQIVND (reference sequence). The CDR3 loop spans 16 amino acids. V was clipped by 5 bases and J by 0 bases; unmatched bases: 9. The entry originates in a study of T cell responses to AZD1222 COVID-19 vaccine. The study, taken as a whole, reports: After the peak T cell response, and only then, were repertoires sampled.

Repertoires were generated with immunoSEQ multiplex PCR, while TCRdb's copy carries only in-frame clones and drops some. The table lists 150,000 to 200,000 clones, 75% to 90% of them singletons, with 2.5% to 3% in the top ten. The starting material was peripheral blood, obtained on day 0 of MenACWY control vaccination. This TCR was recovered from an adult in good health. This sequence joins TRBV19 and TRBJ2-5; 7 positions match TRBD2. This CDR3 reads CASSVGLGRNQETQYF. The CDR3 nucleotides are TGTGCCAGTAGTGTCGGACTAGGGAGGAACCAAGAGACCCAGTACTTC.